The 28 T cell receptor beta chains below all came from one sample that was sequenced in a study of shared clonotypes between healthy human individuals. This table comes from immunoSEQ multiplex PCR, and its TCRdb copy is limited to in-frame clones, with some not included. Here the sample spans fewer than 2.5 million clones, more than 85% being singletons. Source material: naive CD4+ T cells from PBMCs. The subset denotes: CD45RA+ positively selected. The receptors originated from a man in his late teens or twenties in good health. Some clones in this sample may be carry-over from other donors' samples.

The chain recombines TRBV28 with TRBJ2-7; D remains ambiguous. The V end lost 3 bases, the J end lost 7 bases, and 19 bases lay between the germline ends. Looked up from germline, CDR1 is MDHEN and CDR2 is SYDVKM. CDR3 length equals 15 residues. The CDR3: CASSFRAPRSREQYF. In nucleotides, the CDR3 is TGTGCCAGCAGTTTTCGAGCTCCCCGGAGTCGGGAGCAGTACTTC.

V gene TRBV7-8 combines with J gene TRBJ2-1; D is unclear. With 4 bases removed from V and 6 bases from J, the gap between germline ends came to 10 bases. CDR1 SGHVS and CDR2 FQNEAQ come from the germline V gene. CDR3 length: 13 residues. CDR3 loop: CASSWAVSNEQFF. In nucleotides, the CDR3 is TGTGCCAGCAGCTGGGCCGTTTCCAATGAGCAGTTCTTC.

The chain joins TRBV28 to TRBJ2-7; no clear D gene. Trimming left V 5 bases short and J 3 bases short, with 17 bases between. This CDR3 region has 15 residues. Germline V gives CDR1 MDHEN, CDR2 SYDVKM. The CDR3 loop is CASSPRYTLIYEQYF. The CDR3 DNA reads TGTGCCAGCAGTCCCCGGTATACCCTCATCTACGAGCAGTACTTC. Supplemented by reference TRBV28 and TRBJ2-7, the full variable domain reads DVKVTQSSRYLVKRTGEKVFLECVQDMDHENMFWYRQDPGLGLRLIYFSYDVKMKEKGDIPEGYSVSREKKERFSLILESASTNQTSMYLCASSPRYTLIYEQYFGPGTRLTVT.

The CDR3 DNA reads as TGTGCCAGCAGCCGAGAGGGGTACCTGGAAGGCTCTGGAAACACCATATATTTT. Protein sequence: CASSREGYLEGSGNTIYF. The rearrangement joins TRBV11-2 to TRBJ1-3, with a weak D call TRBD1 (5 bases). Trimming left V 5 bases short and J 0 bases short, with 20 bases between. Per the germline V gene, CDR1 is SGHAT and CDR2 is FQNNGV. The CDR3 covers 18 residues.

The rearrangement joins TRBV5-6 to TRBJ1-3, with D maybe TRBD1 (5 bases). The CDR3 runs 16 residues. Germline CDR1 reads SGHDT; CDR2 reads YYEEEE. V lost 4 bases and J 4 bases, leaving 18 bases between the germline ends. In nucleotides, the CDR3 is TGTGCCAGCAGCCTGGGGCTCACGGCCGGGGGAAACACCATATATTTT. Protein: CASSLGLTAGGNTIYF.

This clone has just one count. The chain employs TRBV7-2 and TRBJ1-2; D may be TRBD1 (5 bases). CDR1 is SGHTA, CDR2 FQGNSA, per germline. Trimming pared 2 bases from V and 0 bases from J, leaving 13 bases between. This CDR3 region has 16 residues. CDR3 nucleotides: TGTGCCAGCAGCTTATTTTTGGGGGGGACTAACTATGGCTACACCTTC. Translating gives CASSLFLGGTNYGYTF.

Comments on this clone: The identical CDR3 is also encoded by other nucleotide sequences in the sample. The J gene is TRBJ2-1, the V gene TRBV9; a weak D match, TRBD2 (6 bases). The germline CDR1 and CDR2 sequences are SGDLS and YYNGEE. V was shortened by 0 bases and J by 2 bases, with 9 bases between the two germline ends. This CDR3 region has 15 residues. The CDR3 here is CASSVAGDTYNEQFF. CDR3 nucleotide sequence: TGTGCCAGCAGCGTAGCGGGAGACACCTACAATGAGCAGTTCTTC.

The V call is TRBV5-1, the J call TRBJ2-4; unclear D gene. The CDR3 spans 14 residues. The V gene lost 0 bases and the J gene lost 7 bases, with 11 bases spanning the gap. Germline lookup yields CDR1 SGHRS and CDR2 YFSETQ. CDR3 residues: CASSLGDTSNIQYF. The CDR3 nucleotides are TGCGCCAGCAGCTTGGGAGACACTTCGAACATTCAGTACTTC. Combining the CDR3 with reference TRBV5-1 and TRBJ2-4 gives the whole variable domain KAGVTQTPRYLIKTRGQQVTLSCSPISGHRSVSWYQQTPGQGLQFLFEYFSETQRNKGNFPGRFSGRQFSNSRSEMNVSTLELGDSALYLCASSLGDTSNIQYFGAGTRLSVL.

The J gene is TRBJ2-1, the V gene TRBV7-2; no clear D. Trimming stripped 5 bases from V and 2 bases from J, with 13 bases between. Germline V lookup: CDR1 SGHTA, CDR2 FQGNSA. The CDR3 totals 15 residues. CDR3 in amino acids: CASSLVGFPYNEQFF. CDR3 nucleotide sequence: TGTGCCAGCAGCCTGGTGGGGTTTCCCTACAATGAGCAGTTCTTC.

This clone was seen a single time. The chain employs TRBV28 and TRBJ2-5; 7 positions match TRBD1. This CDR3 is built from 15 residues. V lost 6 bases, J lost 5 bases, and 12 bases stayed unmatched. Germline assignment: CDR1 MDHEN and CDR2 SYDVKM. The CDR3, as DNA: TGTGCCAGCAGCTCCGCGACAGGGCTGAGGGAGACCCAGTACTTC. This gives the protein CASSSATGLRETQYF. The whole variable domain, remainder taken from reference TRBV28 and TRBJ2-5, is DVKVTQSSRYLVKRTGEKVFLECVQDMDHENMFWYRQDPGLGLRLIYFSYDVKMKEKGDIPEGYSVSREKKERFSLILESASTNQTSMYLCASSSATGLRETQYFGPGTRLLVL.

The chain is built from TRBV28 and TRBJ2-7; D uncertain. The V and J ends lost 3 bases and 1 base respectively, with 10 bases between them. CDR1 MDHEN and CDR2 SYDVKM come from the germline V gene. The CDR3 extends over 14 amino acids. The DNA for the CDR3 is TGTGCCAGCAGTTTGCCGGGTTGGTCCTACGAGCAGTACTTC. Protein sequence: CASSLPGWSYEQYF.

In this sample, this clone turned up once. V is TRBV19 and J is TRBJ2-5; D remains ambiguous. V lost 3 bases, J lost 3 bases, and 8 bases lay in between. This CDR3 has 13 residues. Germline V gene lookup returns CDR1 LNHDA and CDR2 SQIVND (reference sequence). The DNA of the CDR3 is TGTGCCAGTAGTATTCGGGTCGAAGAGACCCAGTACTTC. It is translated as CASSIRVEETQYF.

Points on this clone: The sample holds other DNA sequences that translate to the same CDR3. The CDR3 DNA reads TGTGCCAGCAGTCCTCGGGGCGTGAACACTGAAGCTTTCTTT. This codes for CASSPRGVNTEAFF. This chain links TRBV6-1 with TRBJ1-1; D is possibly TRBD1 (5 bases). The CDR3 is made up of 14 amino acids. V was cut by 5 bases and J by 0 bases, with 10 bases left in between. CDR1 is MNHNS, CDR2 SASEGT, per germline.

This chain joins TRBV11-3 and TRBJ2-5; D is possibly TRBD2 (5 bases). Trimming shortened V by 1 base and J by 1 base, and 10 bases separated the two germline ends. The CDR3 sequence is 15 residues long. Germline V gene lookup returns CDR1 SGHNT and CDR2 YENEEA. CDR3 region: CASSLGEHSQETQYF. CDR3 DNA sequence: TGTGCCAGCAGCTTAGGGGAGCACTCCCAAGAGACCCAGTACTTC.

This rearrangement joins TRBV6-5 to TRBJ2-2; D remains ambiguous. Trimming removed 6 bases from V and 6 bases from J, with 11 bases in between. The CDR3 is 13 residues long. Germline V gene lookup returns CDR1 MNHEY and CDR2 SVGAGI. CDR3 in DNA: TGTGCCAGCAGACGAGACGACGCCGGGGAGCTGTTTTTT. Translating gives CASRRDDAGELFF.

The chain is built from TRBV9 and TRBJ1-2; D is uncertain. Germline CDR1 is SGDLS and CDR2 is YYNGEE. V was pared by 4 bases and J by 3 bases, with 13 bases between. The CDR3 has 14 residues. The chain's CDR3 is CASSSQMGYYGYTF. Here the CDR3 DNA reads TGTGCCAGCAGCTCCCAGATGGGCTACTATGGCTACACCTTC.

The chain uses TRBV5-1 and TRBJ2-5; 10 bases line up with TRBD2. Germline V gene sequence: CDR1 SGHRS, CDR2 YFSETQ. The CDR3 length is 17 residues. The ends lost 0 bases at V and 3 bases at J; junction bases unmatched: 8. The CDR3 DNA is TGCGCCAGCAGCTTGGCCCTAGCGGGAGCTAATAAAGAGACCCAGTACTTC. Translation gives CASSLALAGANKETQYF.

The chain employs TRBV13 and TRBJ2-1; 8 bases line up with TRBD1. Germline CDR1 and CDR2: PRHDT and FYEKMQ (reference sequence). J gave up 0 bases and V 4 bases, and 5 bases lay outside the gene matches. The CDR3 extends over 16 amino acids. The CDR3: CASSSRQGSSYNEQFF. The CDR3 coding sequence is TGTGCCAGCAGCTCTCGACAGGGGAGCTCCTACAATGAGCAGTTCTTC.

This chain links TRBV11-2 with TRBJ2-1; 7 bases are a match to TRBD2. The CDR3 has 15 amino acids. J gave up 3 bases and V 3 bases, and 5 bases lay outside the gene matches. Germline V gives CDR1 SGHAT, CDR2 FQNNGV. The CDR3 DNA sequence: TGTGCCAGCAGCTTGGAGCGGGAACGCTACAATGAGCAGTTCTTC. Encoded protein: CASSLERERYNEQFF.

J is TRBJ1-5 and V is TRBV9, with D possibly being TRBD1 (5 bases). This CDR3 region has 17 residues. V lost 0 bases and J 1 base, leaving 14 bases between the germline ends. Per germline, CDR1 SGDLS and CDR2 YYNGEE. The CDR3 region has the DNA TGTGCCAGCAGCGTAGATGGCAGGGCCGGGAGCAATCAGCCCCAGCATTTT. Encoded protein: CASSVDGRAGSNQPQHF.

The CDR3 loop is CASRRGAAGLAKNIQYF. The CDR3 region has the DNA TGTGCCAGCAGAAGAGGGGCTGCGGGGCTAGCCAAAAACATTCAGTACTTC. The rearrangement links TRBV27 to TRBJ2-4; D is perhaps TRBD2 (6 bases). This CDR3 contains 17 residues. The germline V gene has CDR1 MNHEY and CDR2 SMNVEV (reference sequence). The V end lost 6 bases, the J end lost 0 bases, and 18 bases lay between the germline ends.

The J gene is TRBJ1-1, the V gene TRBV27; D gene unclear. CDR1 is MNHEY and CDR2 is SMNVEV in the germline V gene (reference sequence). V shed 7 bases and J shed 1 base, with 10 bases lying between them. The CDR3 contains 13 residues. The CDR3: CASMYTENTEAFF. The CDR3 DNA reads as TGTGCCAGCATGTATACAGAGAACACTGAAGCTTTCTTT.

The chain recombines TRBV28 with TRBJ1-2; maybe TRBD1 (5 bases). Germline CDR1 reads MDHEN; CDR2 reads SYDVKM. This CDR3 comprises 13 residues. V was clipped by 4 bases and J by 1 base, with 7 bases between them. The CDR3 sequence is CASSSRVNYGYTF. CDR3 coding DNA: TGTGCCAGCAGTTCCAGGGTTAACTATGGCTACACCTTC.

This chain uses TRBV21-1 with TRBJ2-1; TRBD2 is the table's D call and was not checked against the DNA. TRBV21-1 is an annotated pseudogene. The CDR3 is made up of 14 amino acids. The CDR3 DNA reads as TGTGCCAGCATGGGACTGGCTCGAGGCGATGAGCAGTTCTTC. This translates into CASMGLARGDEQFF.

In the case of this clone: The same CDR3 is also encoded by other DNA sequences in this sample. J is TRBJ1-1 and V is TRBV7-3; unclear D gene. From germline, CDR1 is SGHTA and CDR2 FQGTGA. V was shortened by 2 bases and J by 5 bases, with 12 bases between the two germline ends. This CDR3 has 14 residues. CDR3 DNA: TGTGCCAGCAGCTTAGAGGGCCGGGGAACTGAAGCTTTCTTT. Its protein product is CASSLEGRGTEAFF. Together with reference TRBV7-3 and TRBJ1-1, the CDR3 gives the full variable domain: GAGVSQTPSNKVTEKGKYVELRCDPISGHTALYWYRQSLGQGPEFLIYFQGTGAADDSGLPNDRFFAVRPEGSVSTLKIQRTERGDSAVYLCASSLEGRGTEAFFGQGTRLTVV.

The V call is TRBV25-1, the J call TRBJ1-6; D not certain. CDR1 MGHDK and CDR2 SYGVNS come from the germline V gene. Trimming stripped 8 bases from V and 7 bases from J, with 12 bases between. This CDR3 contains 13 residues. The CDR3 region is CASSRLDNSPLHF. For the CDR3, the DNA is TGTGCCAGCTCCCGACTGGACAATTCACCCCTCCACTTT.

Worth noting for this clone: The same CDR3 also results from other DNA sequences found in this sample. The chain is built from TRBV20-1 and TRBJ1-1; D gene ambiguous. CDR1 DFQATT and CDR2 SNEGSKA come from the germline V gene (reference sequence). V lost 1 base to trimming and J lost 8 bases, with 2 bases between them. CDR3 length: 9 residues. CDR3 protein: CSARAEAFF. For the CDR3, the DNA is TGCAGTGCTAGAGCGGAAGCTTTCTTT.

The sample holds one count of this clone. V gene TRBV10-1 combines with J gene TRBJ1-5; 7 bases are shared with TRBD1. J gave up 5 bases and V 10 bases, and 14 bases lay outside the gene matches. The germline V gene has CDR1 WNHNN and CDR2 SYGVQD (reference sequence). CDR3 length: 15 amino acids. The CDR3 bases are TGCGCCACCCATGGGAGGGACAGCGGGGATCAGCCCCAGCATTTT. Translated, it gives CATHGRDSGDQPQHF.